Below, 23 T cell receptor beta chains from the same sample are listed, as sequenced in a study of T cell responses to AZD1222 COVID-19 vaccine. Assay used: immunoSEQ multiplex PCR; TCRdb lists only in-frame clones, some missing. The sample yields roughly 96,000 clones, roughly 90% seen once. The sequenced sample was peripheral blood, obtained on day 0 of AZD1222 vaccination. These receptors were taken from an adult in good health.

This CDR3 reads CASSRDGLKQFF. The CDR3 DNA sequence: TGTGCCAGCAGTAGGGACGGTCTAAAGCAGTTCTTC. The rearrangement links TRBV6-1 to TRBJ2-1; either TRBD1 or TRBD2 may supply D (5 bases each). Germline V lookup: CDR1 MNHNS, CDR2 SASEGT. The CDR3 loop spans 12 amino acids. Trimming cost V 5 bases and J 11 bases, with 13 bases left between them.

The J gene is TRBJ2-3, the V gene TRBV6-6; no definite D call. The germline gives CDR1 MNHNY, CDR2 SVGAGI (reference sequence). This CDR3 spans 13 amino acids. Trimming removed 2 bases at V and 6 bases at J, with 9 bases between. The CDR3 DNA sequence: TGTGCCAGCAGTTACCCCCCCGAGGATACGCAGTATTTT. Translated: CASSYPPEDTQYF.

A single count supports this clone. The chain carries TRBV10-3 and TRBJ2-1, with 11 bases aligning to TRBD2. The germline V gene has CDR1 ENHRY and CDR2 SYGVKD. CDR3 length equals 16 residues. The trim removed 4 bases at V and 2 bases at J, leaving 4 bases unmatched. The CDR3 DNA follows: TGTGCCATCAGTGGTACTAGCGGGAGTACCTACAATGAGCAGTTCTTC. Encoded protein: CAISGTSGSTYNEQFF.

The genes are TRBV28 and TRBJ2-4, with 8 bases identical to TRBD2. The CDR3 totals 12 residues. Germline CDR1 and CDR2: MDHEN and SYDVKM. V shed 7 bases, J shed 9 bases, and the junction held 5 bases outside the gene matches. The CDR3 sequence is CASTGRVGIQYF. CDR3 DNA sequence: TGTGCCAGCACCGGGAGGGTGGGCATTCAGTACTTC.

The CDR3 loop is CASSSSGTDRDYGYTF. DNA for the CDR3: TGTGCCAGCAGTAGCTCGGGAACGGATCGGGACTATGGCTACACCTTC. The V call is TRBV28, the J call TRBJ1-2; no firm D call. Germline V CDR1 and CDR2: MDHEN, SYDVKM. With 5 bases removed from V and 3 bases from J, the gap between germline ends came to 19 bases. This CDR3 is 16 amino acids long.

The chain links TRBV28 to TRBJ2-7, with D possibly TRBD2 on 7 matching bases. Per the germline V gene, CDR1 is MDHEN and CDR2 is SYDVKM. The CDR3 is 14 amino acids. V was pared by 8 bases and J by 1 base, with 15 bases between. As DNA, the CDR3 is TGTGCCAGCGTATCGGGGGGCGGTTCCTACGAGCAGTACTTC. This codes for CASVSGGGSYEQYF.

The chain joins TRBV5-1 to TRBJ2-2, with D perhaps TRBD1 (5 bases). Trimming stripped 3 bases from V and 6 bases from J, with 9 bases between. CDR1 SGHRS and CDR2 YFSETQ come from the germline V gene. The CDR3 sequence is 13 residues long. The CDR3 is CASSWKGSGELFF. DNA for the CDR3: TGCGCCAGCAGCTGGAAGGGGTCCGGGGAGCTGTTTTTT.

V gene TRBV5-4 combines with J gene TRBJ1-1, with 8 bases identical to TRBD1. The junction had 7 bases not matched to a gene; V was cut back by 4 bases and J by 5 bases. There are 14 residues in the CDR3. Germline V CDR1 and CDR2: SGHNT, YYREEE (reference sequence). This chain's CDR3 is CASSQLQGGTEAFF. As DNA, the CDR3 is TGTGCCAGCAGCCAATTACAGGGGGGGACTGAAGCTTTCTTT.

This clone was observed a single time. The gene calls are TRBV7-3 and TRBJ2-3; 8 bases agree with TRBD2. V was pared by 4 bases and J by 0 bases, with 3 bases of the junction left unmatched. From germline, CDR1 is SGHTA and CDR2 FQGTGA. This CDR3 has 15 amino acids. The CDR3 sequence: CASSSSSGSTDTQYF. The CDR3 bases are TGTGCCAGCAGCTCCTCTAGCGGGAGCACAGATACGCAGTATTTT.

The chain has TRBV2 and TRBJ2-3; D unresolved. CDR1 is SNHLY, CDR2 FYNNEI, per germline. This CDR3 has 13 residues. V lost 6 bases to trimming and J lost 4 bases, with 11 bases between them. CDR3 DNA sequence: TGTGCCAGCAGACGATTTAACCCAGATACGCAGTATTTT. It specifies CASRRFNPDTQYF.

This chain connects TRBV10-3 to TRBJ1-6; unclear D gene. The V gene lost 4 bases and the J gene lost 0 bases, with 7 bases spanning the gap. CDR3 size: 15 residues. Germline CDR1 and CDR2: ENHRY and SYGVKD. The CDR3 sequence is CAISVDTSYNSPLHF. CDR3 in DNA: TGTGCCATCAGTGTTGACACCTCCTATAATTCACCCCTCCACTTT.

This clone has a handful of counts. The rearrangement links TRBV7-2 to TRBJ2-1; D may be TRBD2 (6 bases). Deletions cut 1 base from V and 10 bases from J, with 17 bases between. The length of the CDR3 is 15 residues. Germline lookup yields CDR1 SGHTA and CDR2 FQGNSA. CDR3 sequence: CASSLVGPRGSEQFF. The DNA of the CDR3 is TGTGCCAGCAGCTTAGTTGGGCCGCGGGGCAGCGAGCAGTTCTTC.

The chain has TRBV5-1 and TRBJ2-5, with 12 bases identical to TRBD2. The germline V gene has CDR1 SGHRS and CDR2 YFSETQ. The trim removed 0 bases at V and 5 bases at J, leaving 8 bases unmatched. There are 17 residues in the CDR3. The CDR3 nucleotides are TGCGCCAGCAGCTTGGCCCTAGCGGGAGGGCCGGAGGAGACCCAGTACTTC. This sequence encodes CASSLALAGGPEETQYF. The full variable domain, with the rest looked up from reference TRBV5-1 and TRBJ2-5, is KAGVTQTPRYLIKTRGQQVTLSCSPISGHRSVSWYQQTPGQGLQFLFEYFSETQRNKGNFPGRFSGRQFSNSRSEMNVSTLELGDSALYLCASSLALAGGPEETQYFGPGTRLLVL.

This rearrangement joins TRBV6-2 or TRBV6-3 to TRBJ1-5; D ambiguous. Germline CDR1 is MNHEY and CDR2 is SVGEGT. V gave up 5 bases and J gave up 7 bases, with 12 bases separating them. The CDR3 extends over 13 amino acids. CDR3 DNA: TGTGCCAGCAGTCGAGACATAAAACAGCCCCAGCATTTT. It encodes CASSRDIKQPQHF.

In its sample, this clone was seen a few times. The V gene is TRBV3-1 (or the pseudogene TRBV3-2), the J gene TRBJ1-1; 8 nucleotides line up with TRBD1. The CDR3 runs 14 residues. Germline CDR1 is LGHDT and CDR2 is YNNKEL (reference sequence). V trimming: 6 bases; J trimming: 5 bases; junction bases outside the gene matches: 8. The CDR3 loop reads CASSRQDRETEAFF. For the CDR3, the DNA is TGTGCCAGCAGTCGGCAGGACAGGGAAACTGAAGCTTTCTTT.

The chain couples TRBV12-3 or TRBV12-4 to TRBJ1-2, with D possibly matching TRBD1 (6 bases). The CDR3 is 13 amino acids. Deletions cut 3 bases from V and 4 bases from J, with 9 bases between. CDR3 coding DNA: TGTGCCAGCAGTTTCACAGGGATCTATGGCTACACCTTC. Its protein product is CASSFTGIYGYTF.

The rearrangement uses TRBV24-1 and TRBJ1-4; 10 bases line up with TRBD1. Germline CDR1 and CDR2: KGHDR and SFDVKD. V trimming: 1 base; J trimming: 8 bases; junction bases outside the gene matches: 6. The CDR3 sequence is 16 residues long. As DNA, the CDR3 is TGTGCCACCAGTGATTTCTCCGGGACAGGGGACGAAAAACTGTTTTTT. It yields the protein CATSDFSGTGDEKLFF.

This clone appeared once. The V call is TRBV12-5, the J call TRBJ1-3; D is unclear. CDR3 length equals 13 residues. V lost 8 bases and J lost 1, with 9 bases in between. Germline CDR1 is LGHNT and CDR2 is FRNRAP. CDR3 loop: CASRGNSGNTIYF. DNA for the CDR3: TGTGCTAGTCGGGGTAATTCTGGAAACACCATATATTTT. Variable domain in full (rest from reference TRBV12-5 and TRBJ1-3): DARVTQTPRHKVTEMGQEVTMRCQPILGHNTVFWYRQTMMQGLELLAYFRNRAPLDDSGMPKDRFSAEMPDATLATLKIQPSEPRDSAVYFCASRGNSGNTIYFGEGSWLTVV.

The chain uses TRBV6-2 or TRBV6-3 and TRBJ2-1, with 10 bases fitting TRBD2. CDR3 size: 15 residues. After removal of 4 bases from V and 6 bases from J, the junction contained 6 bases not matched to a gene. The germline V gene encodes CDR1 MNHEY and CDR2 SVGEGT. The CDR3 sequence is CASSSTGLASNEQFF. The CDR3 DNA reads TGTGCCAGCAGTTCCACGGGACTAGCGAGCAATGAGCAGTTCTTC.

The chain is built from TRBV11-2 and TRBJ2-2; 8 nucleotides line up with TRBD2. The CDR3 covers 18 residues. The trim removed 0 bases at V and 5 bases at J, leaving 11 bases unmatched. The V gene's germline CDR1 is SGHAT and CDR2 FQNNGV. In DNA form, the CDR3 reads TGTGCCAGCAGCTTAGAAGGCCGCGGCGGGAGGTTGACCGGGGAGCTGTTTTTT. This translates into CASSLEGRGGRLTGELFF.

This sequence joins TRBV7-8 and TRBJ2-7, with D perhaps given as TRBD1 or TRBD2 (5 bases each). Trimming left V 5 bases short and J 5 bases short, with 16 bases between. The CDR3 covers 14 residues. Germline-derived CDR1 and CDR2 are SGHVS and FQNEAQ. Here the CDR3 reads CASSVRTRDDEQYF. CDR3 coding DNA: TGTGCCAGCAGCGTGCGAACTAGGGACGACGAGCAGTACTTC.

The CDR3 here is CASSLGLAGDETQYF. Written as DNA, the CDR3 is TGTGCCAGCAGCTTAGGACTAGCGGGAGATGAGACCCAGTACTTC. The chain couples TRBV7-9 to TRBJ2-5; 12 bases map to TRBD2. The CDR3 consists of 15 residues. CDR1 and CDR2 from the germline V gene are SEHNR and FQNEAQ (reference sequence). V lost 1 base, J lost 5 bases, and 2 bases stayed unmatched. Supplemented by reference TRBV7-9 and TRBJ2-5, the full variable domain reads DTGVSQNPRHKITKRGQNVTFRCDPISEHNRLYWYRQTLGQGPEFLTYFQNEAQLEKSRLLSDRFSAERPKGSFSTLEIQRTEQGDSAMYLCASSLGLAGDETQYFGPGTRLLVL.

The chain carries TRBV7-8 and TRBJ2-7; the match to TRBD2 covers 11 bases. J was trimmed by 4 bases and V by 1 base; bases with no gene match: 3. This CDR3 contains 15 residues. CDR1 and CDR2 (germline): SGHVS, FQNEAQ. Here the CDR3 reads CASSLGASGRYEQYF. In DNA form, the CDR3 reads TGTGCCAGCAGCTTAGGGGCTAGCGGGAGGTACGAGCAGTACTTC.